This T cell receptor (beta chain) was found in a study of type 1 regulatory T cells. V lost 7 bases, J lost 5 bases, and 12 bases lay in between. The CDR3 runs to 13 residues. MiXCR, run by TCRdb on the reads, gives a single entry per CDR3 protein. Among about 68,000 distinct CDR3 sequences listed, around 60% were seen once. A remark on this clonotype: The antigen is undetermined.

This chain links TRBV12-3 or TRBV12-4 with TRBJ1-5; D uncertain. What was sequenced was cultured T cells, either the whole culture or a sorted T cell fraction (not recorded which). The subset here: Tr1-enriched cell product generated in vitro against host alloantigens. The TCR comes from a human donor in good health. The CDR3 sequence: CASTGGRYQPQHF. The CDR3 nucleotides read TGTGCCAGCACCGGAGGGCGATATCAGCCCCAGCATTTT.